This T cell receptor (beta chain) was captured by sequencing in a study of cytotoxic CD8 clonotypes in ibrutinib-treated CLL. General observations from the study: Ibrutinib response saw clonality rise, and progression saw it return toward baseline.

Concerning this clone itself: Antigen specificity is unknown.

Method: immunoSEQ multiplex PCR; TCRdb's copy keeps in-frame clones and lacks some. The sample has roughly 200,000 clones; around 72% are singletons. CDR1 SGHKS and CDR2 YYEKEE come from the germline V gene (reference sequence). The CDR3 extends over 13 amino acids. V was clipped by 0 bases and J by 7 bases, with 10 bases between them. V and J are TRBV5-5 and TRBJ1-2; D possibly corresponds to TRBD1 (5 bases). This sequence originates from a human donor with chronic lymphocytic leukemia. The specimen comprised PBMCs, sampled after 24 months of ibrutinib treatment. DNA of the CDR3: TGTGCCAGCAGCTTGGAGCAGGGAACTGGCTACACCTTC. It specifies CASSLEQGTGYTF.